The rows below give T cell receptor beta chains drawn from one sample of a study of blood T cell repertoires in COVID-19. TCRdb keeps only in-frame clones here, not all; method: immunoSEQ multiplex PCR. The sample consists of 300,000 to 450,000 clones, approximately 77% of them appearing once. The sample consisted of peripheral blood. These receptors came from a human donor with acute or convalescent COVID-19. The donor label of this sample is uncertain. Both conserved end residues are part of each CDR3. D genes are given only for firm matches. A clone size is listed for some rows: how often the clone was seen (once, few, many), or a class if it is expanded.

TGTGCCAGCACTCCTAGCGTCTCGACCTACGAGCAGTACTTC CASTPSVSTYEQYF TRBJ2-7 . TRBV6-5 once
TGTGCCAGCAGCTTGCTGCGGTGGCCGAGTGGGAACACTGAAGCTTTCTTT CASSLLRWPSGNTEAFF TRBJ1-1 . TRBV5-6 .
TGTGCCAGCAGCTTAGGGGCCCCAGGGACTAGCTCTGGAAACACCATATATTTT CASSLGAPGTSSGNTIYF TRBJ1-3 . TRBV7-8 .
TGTGCCAGCAGTGAGGTCCCCGGACAGGGAAAATCACCCCTCCACTTT CASSEVPGQGKSPLHF TRBJ1-6 TRBD1 TRBV6-1 .
TGTGCCAGCGGTGGGGCGGGAGGGAGGAATGAGCAGTTCTTC CASGGAGGRNEQFF TRBJ2-1 TRBD2 TRBV25-1 .
TGTGCCAGCAGCTTCCAGGACAGGGTGGCTTATGGCTACACCTTC CASSFQDRVAYGYTF TRBJ1-2 TRBD1 TRBV5-4 few
TGTGCCAGCAGCTTGGGCGGGGGGGCATATGAGCAGTTCTTC CASSLGGGAYEQFF TRBJ2-1 TRBD2 TRBV5-6 .
TGCGCCAGCAGCTGGACAGGGGGCCGGAATGGCTACACCTTC CASSWTGGRNGYTF TRBJ1-2 TRBD1 TRBV5-1 .
TGTGCCAGCTCACCACCGTCAGGGGGCACTATTAACAATGAGCAGTTCTTC CASSPPSGGTINNEQFF TRBJ2-1 TRBD1 TRBV18 .
TGTGCCAGCAGTATTCCGGACAGGGGGCTTGGCTACACCTTC CASSIPDRGLGYTF TRBJ1-2 TRBD1 TRBV28 once
TGTGCCAGCTCAGAGACAGGCGGGGAGCTGTTTTTT CASSETGGELFF TRBJ2-2 . TRBV18 .
TGTGCCAGCAGTTTGGCGGGACGTAGAACCTACGAGCAGTACTTC CASSLAGRRTYEQYF TRBJ2-7 . TRBV27 .
TGTGCCAGCTCATCAACTTTAGCTACAGGGGGCGATGGGGAGACCCAGTACTTC CASSSTLATGGDGETQYF TRBJ2-5 TRBD1 TRBV18 .
TGTGCCAGCAGCATAGCTAGCACAGATACGCAGTATTTT CASSIASTDTQYF TRBJ2-3 . TRBV5-5 .
TGTGCCAGCAAAGGCGGGATACGATACGAGCAGTACTTC CASKGGIRYEQYF TRBJ2-7 . TRBV6-6 .
TGCGCCAGCAGCTTGGCTACGACACAAGAGACCCAGTACTTC CASSLATTQETQYF TRBJ2-5 . TRBV5-1 .
TGCGCCAGCAGCTACAGGGGGACGGGGGGATCGCCCCAGCATTTT CASSYRGTGGSPQHF TRBJ1-5 TRBD1 TRBV5-1 .
TGTGCCAGCTCACCTGACAGGATTCGAGGCACCGGGGAGCTGTTTTTT CASSPDRIRGTGELFF TRBJ2-2 . TRBV18 .
TGCGCCAGCAGCCAAGCGAAGGAGGGAGGGCCGTCGGGGGAGACCCAGTACTTC CASSQAKEGGPSGETQYF TRBJ2-5 TRBD2 TRBV4-1 .
TGTGCCAGCAGCGGACCAGGGGCTCGGCAGCCCCAGCATTTT CASSGPGARQPQHF TRBJ1-5 . TRBV9 .
TGTGCCAGCAGCCAAGATCAGGTCGGAGGGTCGGAAGCTTTCTTT CASSQDQVGGSEAFF TRBJ1-1 . TRBV3-1/TRBV3-2 few
TGCAGCGTGACCGGGACAGGGATCACAGATACGCAGTATTTT CSVTGTGITDTQYF TRBJ2-3 TRBD1 TRBV29-1 once
TGCGCCAGCAGCTTGTATTTCTTCACAGATACGCAGTATTTT CASSLYFFTDTQYF TRBJ2-3 . TRBV5-1 .
TGTGCCAGCAGCCCCGGTAGCGGGATCTCCTACAATGAGCAGTTCTTC CASSPGSGISYNEQFF TRBJ2-1 TRBD2 TRBV7-2 .
TGTGCCAGCAGCAGAAGCGGGAGTCATACAGATACGCAGTATTTT CASSRSGSHTDTQYF TRBJ2-3 TRBD2 TRBV7-8 once
TGTGCCAGCGGCGCCGGGACAGGGGGGAGGTATGGCTACACCTTC CASGAGTGGRYGYTF TRBJ1-2 TRBD1 TRBV7-9 few
TGTGCCAGCAGTCTGGACAGCTCCGGGGACACTGAAGCTTTCTTT CASSLDSSGDTEAFF TRBJ1-1 . TRBV28 once
TGTGCCTGGGCCCGGACAGGGATGACCTACGAGCAGTACTTC CAWARTGMTYEQYF TRBJ2-7 TRBD1 TRBV30 .
TGTGCCAGCAGCCCACAGGAAAATCAGCCCCAGCATTTT CASSPQENQPQHF TRBJ1-5 . TRBV16 few
TGTGCCAGCAGCTTTCATCAGTTTGAAGCTTTCTTT CASSFHQFEAFF TRBJ1-1 . TRBV5-4 .
TGTGCCAGTAGTACGACAGGGAACACCATATATTTT CASSTTGNTIYF TRBJ1-3 TRBD1 TRBV19 once
TGTGCCAGCATGGCTAGCGGGACGCCCCCCTACGAGCAGTACTTC CASMASGTPPYEQYF TRBJ2-7 TRBD2 TRBV2 .
TGTGCCAGTAGTATTCAGGGGTACGAGCAGTACTTC CASSIQGYEQYF TRBJ2-7 . TRBV19 .
TGCGCCAGCAGCCCGGAGGGCATGAACACTGAAGCTTTCTTT CASSPEGMNTEAFF TRBJ1-1 . TRBV4-1 .
TGTGCCAGCAGACCGGACAGGGACAATAATTCACCCCTCCACTTT CASRPDRDNNSPLHF TRBJ1-6 TRBD1 TRBV6-5 .
TGTGCCAGCAGCCCGGGGGGGGGTAACTATGGCTACACCTTC CASSPGGGNYGYTF TRBJ1-2 . TRBV7-2 .
TGTGCCAGCAGCCGGACAGGGGCGACTGAAAACATTCAGTACTTC CASSRTGATENIQYF TRBJ2-4 TRBD1 TRBV5-5 .
TGTGCCTGGAGCGGGACTAGCGGGGGATTGGGCTCAGATACGCAGTATTTT CAWSGTSGGLGSDTQYF TRBJ2-3 TRBD2 TRBV30 .
TGTGCCAGCAGCCGCCGGGGGAACACCGGGGAGCTGTTTTTT CASSRRGNTGELFF TRBJ2-2 . TRBV11-2 .